Below are 10 T cell receptor beta chains sequenced from a single sample in a study of human T cells and chemical hapten exposure. This sample's time point: patch test 2, 6 weeks after DPC sensitization. Specified treatment: therapeutic diphenylcyclopropenone sensitization with weekly scalp DPC. A single record per CDR3 protein comes from TCRdb applying MiXCR to the RACE reads. The sample consists of some 350,000 distinct CDR3 sequences, nearly 6.5% of them appearing once. The sequences come from whole blood, collected in connection with sensitization to the hapten diphenylcyclopropenone (DPC). Receptors originate from a woman between 18 and 30 years old with alopecia areata. Some clones in this sample may be carry-over from other donors' samples.

This clonotype occurred many times. V and J are TRBV2 and TRBJ1-2; 7 bases line up with TRBD1. The CDR3 has 13 amino acids. Germline CDR1 is SNHLY and CDR2 is FYNNEI. V dropped 6 bases and J dropped 5; count of bases not matched to a gene: 6. The CDR3 sequence is CASSGTVLYGYTF. The DNA of the CDR3 is TGTGCCAGCAGCGGGACAGTCTTATATGGCTACACCTTC.

This chain connects TRBV2 to TRBJ1-2; TRBD1 is a possible D gene (5 bases). The V and J ends lost 2 bases and 8 bases respectively, with 9 bases between them. This CDR3 region has 12 residues. Germline CDR1 is SNHLY and CDR2 is FYNNEI. The CDR3 loop reads CASSETTDGYTF. The CDR3 DNA reads TGTGCCAGCAGTGAAACGACAGACGGCTACACCTTC.

This clonotype was detected many times. This sequence joins TRBV9 and TRBJ1-6, with a possible D match to TRBD1 (5 bases). V lost 7 bases to trimming and J lost 7 bases, with 9 bases between them. CDR3 size: 12 residues. Germline values: CDR1 SGDLS, CDR2 YYNGEE. The CDR3 here is CASQGLNSPLHF. The DNA for the CDR3 is TGTGCCAGCCAGGGTCTCAATTCACCCCTCCACTTT.

In this sample, this clonotype turned up a few times. V and J are TRBV28 and TRBJ1-1; 7 bases match TRBD1. The CDR3 has 15 amino acids. With V trimmed by 3 bases and J by 4 bases, 8 bases remained unmatched. CDR1 is MDHEN, CDR2 SYDVKM, per germline. The CDR3, as DNA: TGTGCCAGCAGTTTCGAGGACAGGTGGGCCACTGAAGCTTTCTTT. This encodes CASSFEDRWATEAFF.

This clonotype was detected once. The V and J genes are TRBV6-6 and TRBJ2-7; D gene ambiguous. The V and J ends lost 6 bases and 9 bases respectively, with 12 bases between them. The CDR3 is made up of 11 amino acids. CDR1 MNHNY and CDR2 SVGAGI come from the germline V gene (reference sequence). In DNA, the CDR3 is TGTGCCAGCAGCCTCAATTCGGGGCAGTACTTC. Translation: CASSLNSGQYF.

This clonotype showed up just a few times. The chain has TRBV4-1 and TRBJ1-1, with D maybe TRBD1 (6 bases). The CDR3 consists of 15 residues. Germline values: CDR1 MGHRA, CDR2 YSYEKL. V shed 4 bases and J shed 2 bases, with 14 bases lying between them. In DNA form, the CDR3 reads TGCGCCAGCAGCCTACGCGCGGGACAAAACACTGAAGCTTTCTTT. Translation: CASSLRAGQNTEAFF.

The gene calls are TRBV2 and TRBJ2-3; the D gene could be TRBD1 or TRBD2 (5 bases each). Germline V gene lookup returns CDR1 SNHLY and CDR2 FYNNEI. Trimming removed 3 bases from V and 9 bases from J, with 19 bases in between. The CDR3 is 15 residues long. CDR3 sequence: CASSEGVPAIPTQYF. The CDR3 coding sequence is TGTGCCAGCAGTGAGGGGGTTCCTGCGATCCCCACGCAGTATTTT. Full variable domain (missing parts from reference TRBV2 and TRBJ2-3): EPEVTQTPSHQVTQMGQEVILRCVPISNHLYFYWYRQILGQKVEFLVSFYNNEISEKSEIFDDQFSVERPDGSNFTLKIRSTKLEDSAMYFCASSEGVPAIPTQYFGPGTRLTVL.

This clonotype was seen ten or more times. This chain uses TRBV11-2 with TRBJ2-3; D is perhaps TRBD2 (5 bases). The germline CDR1 and CDR2 sequences are SGHAT and FQNNGV. Trimming took off 5 bases at V and 8 bases at J, with 23 bases between the two ends. The CDR3 has 16 amino acids. Written as DNA, the CDR3 is TGTGCCAGCAGCACCGGGGAGAAACTATTCGCCCTTACGCAGTATTTT. Encoded protein: CASSTGEKLFALTQYF.

This clonotype was detected a few times. The chain couples TRBV3-1 to TRBJ2-5; D not certain. The V gene lost 0 bases and the J gene lost 9 bases, with 5 bases spanning the gap. Germline CDR1 LGHDT, CDR2 YNNKEL (reference sequence). CDR3 length: 11 amino acids. In nucleotides, the CDR3 is TGTGCCAGCAGCCAAGACACTTCCCAGTACTTC. This translates into CASSQDTSQYF.

In this sample, this clonotype turned up many times. The gene calls are TRBV7-3 and TRBJ1-2; D possibly corresponds to TRBD1 (6 bases). Looked up from germline, CDR1 is SGHTA and CDR2 is FQGTGA. V lost 6 bases and J lost 4, with 12 bases in between. CDR3 length: 13 amino acids. CDR3: CASRYGTSYGYTF. Written as DNA, the CDR3 is TGTGCCAGCAGGTACGGGACAAGCTATGGCTACACCTTC. The full variable domain, its missing parts supplied by reference TRBV7-3 and TRBJ1-2, is GAGVSQTPSNKVTEKGKYVELRCDPISGHTALYWYRQSLGQGPEFLIYFQGTGAADDSGLPNDRFFAVRPEGSVSTLKIQRTERGDSAVYLCASRYGTSYGYTFGSGTRLTVV.